Each of the 9 T cell receptor beta chains below was sequenced from the same sample in a study of T cells in Graves' hyperthyroidism and ophthalmopathy. RNA transcripts were the template for amplifying TCR beta CDR3 regions. The primer set for the first-round RT-PCR of the TCR CDR3 was HTBI. One entry per CDR3 protein, called by TCRdb with MiXCR from the multiplex PCR reads. The table has some 320,000 distinct CDR3 sequences, approximately 15% seen once. Material for sequencing was blood. The receptors derive from a middle-aged woman with Graves' ophthalmopathy.

This clonotype came up once. The J gene is TRBJ1-2, the V gene TRBV20-1, with 7 bases lining up with TRBD1. The CDR3 extends over 15 amino acids. Trimming at V came to 1 base and at J to 5 bases, leaving 10 bases not matched to a gene. Germline V gives CDR1 DFQATT, CDR2 SNEGSKA (reference sequence). Here the CDR3 DNA reads TGCAGTGCTAGAGGACTTTCAGGGGGGGCGTATGGCTACACCTTC. The encoded protein is CSARGLSGGAYGYTF.

This clonotype has ten or more counts. The chain is built from TRBV7-2 and TRBJ1-1, with a possible D match to TRBD1 (5 bases). CDR3 length equals 15 residues. V lost 4 bases and J 3 bases, leaving 15 bases between the germline ends. Germline loops: CDR1 SGHTA, CDR2 FQGNSA. The CDR3 nucleotides are TGTGCCAGCAGCTCTACAGACAGCACTTACACTGAAGCTTTCTTT. Its protein product is CASSSTDSTYTEAFF.

The V gene is TRBV5-4, the J gene TRBJ2-3; 10 nucleotides line up with TRBD2. The CDR3 covers 17 residues. Germline V lookup: CDR1 SGHNT, CDR2 YYREEE (reference sequence). The V gene end was trimmed by 4 bases and the J gene end by 3 bases; junction bases not matched to a gene: 11. DNA for the CDR3: TGTGCCAGCAGCCCCTCTAGCGGGGGCCCCGGGACAGATACGCAGTATTTT. Translating it yields CASSPSSGGPGTDTQYF.

The chain carries TRBV5-6 and TRBJ1-2; D might be TRBD1 (6 bases). Looked up from germline, CDR1 is SGHDT and CDR2 is YYEEEE. V lost 4 bases to trimming and J lost 4 bases, with 14 bases between them. The CDR3 has 14 residues. In DNA, the CDR3 is TGTGCCAGCAGCCCGCTAGGACAGACCTATGGCTACACCTTC. Its translation is CASSPLGQTYGYTF.

This clonotype occurred many times. V and J are TRBV2 and TRBJ1-2; D gene uncertain. Germline V gives CDR1 SNHLY, CDR2 FYNNEI. There are 12 residues in the CDR3. Deletions cut 6 bases from V and 5 bases from J, with 10 bases between. The CDR3: CASRGRVYGYTF. DNA for the CDR3: TGTGCCAGCAGGGGTCGCGTATATGGCTACACCTTC.

This clonotype was seen at least ten times. The chain combines TRBV13 with TRBJ2-7, with TRBD1 as a possible D gene (5 bases). The CDR3 has 15 residues. Trimming took off 4 bases at V and 0 bases at J, with 13 bases between the two ends. Germline lookup yields CDR1 PRHDT and CDR2 FYEKMQ (reference sequence). CDR3 DNA sequence: TGTGCCAGCAGCTGGACCCAGGGTACCTCCTACGAGCAGTACTTC. Translating it yields CASSWTQGTSYEQYF.

This clonotype was seen a few times. This sequence joins TRBV7-8 and TRBJ1-3; D remains ambiguous. The CDR3 is made up of 12 amino acids. Trimming shortened V by 3 bases and J by 5 bases, and 5 bases separated the two germline ends. CDR1 and CDR2 from the germline V gene are SGHVS and FQNEAQ. In DNA form, the CDR3 reads TGTGCCAGCAGCTTCGCCCGAAACACCATATATTTT. Translating gives CASSFARNTIYF.

This chain uses TRBV18 with TRBJ2-3; D perhaps matches TRBD1 (6 bases). Germline lookup yields CDR1 KGHSH and CDR2 LQKENI. The CDR3 has 16 amino acids. Between the trimmed V and J ends, which lost 2 bases and 2 bases, there was a span of 14 bases. The CDR3 nucleotides read TGTGCCAGCTCACCAGCTCCGGGACACCTCACAGATACGCAGTATTTT. The encoded protein is CASSPAPGHLTDTQYF. Combining the CDR3 with reference TRBV18 and TRBJ2-3 gives the whole variable domain NAGVMQNPRHLVRRRGQEARLRCSPMKGHSHVYWYRQLPEEGLKFMVYLQKENIIDESGMPKERFSAEFPKEGPSILRIQQVVRGDSAAYFCASSPAPGHLTDTQYFGPGTRLTVL.

The chain carries TRBV5-4 and TRBJ1-1; no firm D call. The CDR3 spans 13 residues. Per the germline V gene, CDR1 is SGHNT and CDR2 is YYREEE (reference sequence). V lost 2 bases to trimming and J lost 4 bases, with 9 bases between them. The CDR3 is CASSLPQSTEAFF. CDR3 coding DNA: TGTGCCAGCAGCTTACCCCAGAGCACTGAAGCTTTCTTT.